The T cell receptor (beta chain) under discussion was sequenced for a study of blood T cell repertoires in COVID-19. Study in general: Specimens from acute and convalescent COVID-19 originated in the United States, Italy and Spain. The analysed material was cDNA or gDNA that came from T cells, B-cell-depleted T cells, or PBMCs.

Data came from immunoSEQ multiplex PCR; TCRdb stores just in-frame clones and leaves some out. The sample consists of fewer than 250,000 clones, approximately 80% of them appearing once. The ends lost 4 bases at V and 7 bases at J; junction bases unmatched: 12. CDR1 is SGHTA and CDR2 is FQGNSA in the germline V gene. The CDR3 contains 16 residues. Specimen: peripheral blood. The genes are TRBV7-2 and TRBJ1-4; 7 positions match TRBD1. The source of this sequence is a woman older than 75 with acute or convalescent COVID-19. CDR3 protein: CASSYRQGRSGEKLFF. As DNA, the CDR3 is TGTGCCAGCAGCTATCGACAGGGAAGATCTGGTGAAAAACTGTTTTTT.